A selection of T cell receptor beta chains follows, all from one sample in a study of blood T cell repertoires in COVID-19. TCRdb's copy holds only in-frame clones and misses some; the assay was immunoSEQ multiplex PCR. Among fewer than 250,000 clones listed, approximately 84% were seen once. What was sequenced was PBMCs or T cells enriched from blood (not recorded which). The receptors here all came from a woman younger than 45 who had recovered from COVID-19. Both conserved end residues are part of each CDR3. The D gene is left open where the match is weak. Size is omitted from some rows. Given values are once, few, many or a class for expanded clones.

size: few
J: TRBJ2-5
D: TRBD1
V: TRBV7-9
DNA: TGTGCCAGCAGCTTAGGACAGGGCGAACAAGAGACCCAGTACTTC
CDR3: CASSLGQGEQETQYF

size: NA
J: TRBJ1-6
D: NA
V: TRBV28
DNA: TGTGCCAGCAGCCCCGGGGGTTTATCACCCCTCCACTTT
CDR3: CASSPGGLSPLHF

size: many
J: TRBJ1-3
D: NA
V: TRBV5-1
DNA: TGCGCCAGCAGCTTGGACAGCTCTGGAAACACCATATATTTT
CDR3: CASSLDSSGNTIYF

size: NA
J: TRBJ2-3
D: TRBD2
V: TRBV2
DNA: TGTGCGGGGGGGACGGGAGTCGTAGATACGCAGTATTTT
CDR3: CAGGTGVVDTQYF

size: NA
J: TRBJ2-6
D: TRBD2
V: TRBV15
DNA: TGTGCCACCAGCGAATTAGCGGGGAGCTCTGGGGCCAACGTCCTGACTTTC
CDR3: CATSELAGSSGANVLTF

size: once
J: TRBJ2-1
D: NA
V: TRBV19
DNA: TGTGCCAGTACTACAGGTTGGCCCTCTAGCTCCTACAATGAGCAGTTCTTC
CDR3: CASTTGWPSSSYNEQFF

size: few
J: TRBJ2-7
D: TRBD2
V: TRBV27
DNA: TGTGCCAGCAGTGGGGGGGTAGCTAAGCAGTACTTC
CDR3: CASSGGVAKQYF

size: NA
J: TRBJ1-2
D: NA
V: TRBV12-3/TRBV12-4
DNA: TGTGCCACCTCCTCCCCCCATGGCTACACCTTC
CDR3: CATSSPHGYTF

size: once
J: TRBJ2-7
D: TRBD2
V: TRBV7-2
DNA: TGTGCCAGCAGCTTTCTTCCAATAGCGGGGCGCTCCTACGAGCAGTACTTC
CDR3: CASSFLPIAGRSYEQYF

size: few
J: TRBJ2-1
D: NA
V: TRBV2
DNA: TGTGCCAGCAGCGTCGATGAACACTCCTACAATGAGCAGTTCTTC
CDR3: CASSVDEHSYNEQFF

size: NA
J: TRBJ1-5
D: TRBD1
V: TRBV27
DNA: TGTGCCAGCAGTTTATCCGGACAGGGAAATCAGCCCCAGCATTTT
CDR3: CASSLSGQGNQPQHF

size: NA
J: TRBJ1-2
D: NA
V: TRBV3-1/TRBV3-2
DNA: TGTGCCAGCAGCCCCGGGACACCACTGTATGGCTACACCTTC
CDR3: CASSPGTPLYGYTF

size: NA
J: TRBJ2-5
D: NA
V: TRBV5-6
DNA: TGTGCCAGCAGCTTAACAGGGTGGGAGACCCAGTACTTC
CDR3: CASSLTGWETQYF

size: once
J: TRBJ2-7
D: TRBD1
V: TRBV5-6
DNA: TGTGCCAGCAGCTTGACAGGGGTCTACGAGCAGTACTTC
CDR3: CASSLTGVYEQYF

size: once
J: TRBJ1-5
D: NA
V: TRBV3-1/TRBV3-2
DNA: TGTGCCAGCAGCCAAGGGCCAGTAAGCAATCAGCCCCAGCATTTT
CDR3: CASSQGPVSNQPQHF

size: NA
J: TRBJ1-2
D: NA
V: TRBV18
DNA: TGTGCCAGCTCACGGGGGGGAATTCGAGGCTACACCTTC
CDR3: CASSRGGIRGYTF

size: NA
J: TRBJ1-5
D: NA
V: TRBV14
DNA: TGTGCCAGCAGCCCGCGGCCAGGGGAGGGTCAGCCCCAGCATTTT
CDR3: CASSPRPGEGQPQHF

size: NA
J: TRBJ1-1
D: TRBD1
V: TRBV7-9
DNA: TGTGCCAGCAGCCTCCGGGACAGGGCCTGGGCCACTGAAGCTTTCTTT
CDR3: CASSLRDRAWATEAFF

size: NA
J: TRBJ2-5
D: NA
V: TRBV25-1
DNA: TGTGCCAGCAGTGAACCCCACCAGAGACAGGCGCACCAAGAGACCCAGTACTTC
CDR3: CASSEPHQRQAHQETQYF

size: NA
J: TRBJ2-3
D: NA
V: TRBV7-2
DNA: TGTGCCAGCAGTTTCGGACAAAGCTTTACAGATACGCAGTATTTT
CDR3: CASSFGQSFTDTQYF